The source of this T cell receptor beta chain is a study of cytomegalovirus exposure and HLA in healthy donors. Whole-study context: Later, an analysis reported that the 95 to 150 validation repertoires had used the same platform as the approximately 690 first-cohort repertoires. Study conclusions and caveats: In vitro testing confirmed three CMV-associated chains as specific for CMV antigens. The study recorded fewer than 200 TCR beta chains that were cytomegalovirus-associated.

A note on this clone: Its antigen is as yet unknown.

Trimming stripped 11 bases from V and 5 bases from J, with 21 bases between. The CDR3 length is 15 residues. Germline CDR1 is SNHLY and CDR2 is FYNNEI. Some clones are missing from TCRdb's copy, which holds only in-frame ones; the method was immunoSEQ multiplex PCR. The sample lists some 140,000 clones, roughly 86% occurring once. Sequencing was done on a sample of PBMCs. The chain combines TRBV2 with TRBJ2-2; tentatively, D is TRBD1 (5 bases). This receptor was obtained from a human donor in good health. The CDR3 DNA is TGTGCCTCCCAAGGGAAGGGGATGGAAACCGGGGAGCTGTTTTTT. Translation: CASQGKGMETGELFF.